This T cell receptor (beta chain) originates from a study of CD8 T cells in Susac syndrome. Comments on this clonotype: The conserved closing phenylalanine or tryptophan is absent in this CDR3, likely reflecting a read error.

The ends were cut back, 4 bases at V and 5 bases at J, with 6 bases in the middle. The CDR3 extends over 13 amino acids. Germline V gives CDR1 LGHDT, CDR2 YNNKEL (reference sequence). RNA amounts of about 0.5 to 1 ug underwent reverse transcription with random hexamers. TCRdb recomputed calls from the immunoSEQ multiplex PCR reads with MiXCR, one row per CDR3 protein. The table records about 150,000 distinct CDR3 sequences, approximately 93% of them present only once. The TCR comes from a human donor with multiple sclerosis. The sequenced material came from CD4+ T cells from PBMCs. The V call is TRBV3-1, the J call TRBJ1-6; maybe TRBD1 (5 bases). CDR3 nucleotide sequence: TGTGCCAGCAGCCTGACAGATAATTCACCCCTCCACCTT. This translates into CASSLTDNSPLHL.